This T cell receptor (beta chain) was identified in a study of CD8 T cells in Susac syndrome. The authors reverse transcribed roughly 0.5 to 1 ug RNA with random hexamers. An immunoSEQ multiplex PCR generated amplified TCR beta CDR3 products spanning 54 Vbeta and 13 Jbeta. TCRdb independently ran MiXCR on the immunoSEQ multiplex PCR reads; one entry per CDR3 protein. Of about 200,000 distinct CDR3 sequences in the sample, 90% to 95% were seen once. Germline V gene sequence: CDR1 SGHVS, CDR2 FNYEAQ. This CDR3 is 15 amino acids long. Trimming stripped 6 bases from V and 4 bases from J, with 18 bases between. The authors carried out high-throughput sequencing of TCR beta. They applied it to CD8+ and CD4+ T cells obtained from blood. Negative magnetic isolation gave CD8+ and CD4+ cells; FACS enriched CD8+ TEMRA.

The chain joins TRBV7-6 to TRBJ1-1; D uncertain. Input material: CD4+ T cells from PBMCs. This TCR was sampled from a human donor with multiple sclerosis. The CDR3 nucleotides read TGTGCCAGCAGTCCAAACGACGCGCGCCGCACTGAAGCTTTCTTT. Translated: CASSPNDARRTEAFF.